This TCR beta chain was recorded in a study of T cells after yellow fever vaccination. Notes on the study in general: When the response was secondary, it was weaker but reached its peak faster, day 5 versus 15.

Worth noting for this clonotype: Its target is unknown.

TCRdb re-called the 5' RACE reads through MiXCR, storing one row per CDR3 protein. The table lists more than 350,000 distinct CDR3 sequences, roughly 10% of them singletons. This CDR3 comprises 19 residues. Germline lookup yields CDR1 LGHDT and CDR2 YNNKEL (reference sequence). The V segment lost 4 bases and the J segment 0 bases; nucleotides outside the gene matches: 16. Sequenced material: PBMCs, taken on the day of the first yellow fever vaccination. The TCR was taken from a man between 18 and 29 years old who received the YFV17D yellow fever vaccine. The rearrangement links TRBV3-1 to TRBJ2-7; 9 bases agree with TRBD1. CDR3: CASSLRDRASGLSSYEQYF. As DNA, the CDR3 is TGTGCCAGCAGCCTCCGGGACAGGGCCTCCGGACTGTCCTCCTACGAGCAGTACTTC.